One sample yielded the 21 T cell receptor beta chains listed below, sequenced in a study of CD8 T cells in ankylosing spondylitis (dated by TCRdb to about 2017). Library method: 5' RACE. The sequencer listed for this sample is Illumina HiSeq 2500. TCRdb reanalyzed the raw reads on its own, using fastp at Q25 for trimming and MiXCR for clone calling, and kept in-frame beta chains. Rows are unified per CDR3 protein, each entry keeping the most common DNA and genes. This sample comprises hundreds of thousands of distinct CDR3 sequences, under 35% of them detected only once. About 4.2% of the sample is in the top ten clones. The specimen was blood, either unsorted or a sorted T cell fraction (not recorded which). All receptors come from a male donor with ankylosing spondylitis or in good health (not recorded which).

This chain uses TRBV6-5 with TRBJ2-7, with TRBD2 identical over 8 bases. CDR3 length: 16 amino acids. V was pared by 0 bases and J by 2 bases, with 6 bases of the junction left unmatched. Germline lookup yields CDR1 MNHEY and CDR2 SVGAGI. The CDR3 region is CASSYSSASGPYEQYF. CDR3 in DNA: TGTGCCAGCAGTTACTCGTCTGCTAGCGGGCCCTACGAGCAGTACTTC.

The chain uses TRBV20-1 and TRBJ2-5; 11 nucleotides match TRBD1. V shed 1 base, J shed 6 bases, and the junction held 4 bases outside the gene matches. Germline CDR1 and CDR2: DFQATT and SNEGSKA (reference sequence). This CDR3 has 14 residues. The CDR3 spells CSARGTGGLKTQYF. DNA of the CDR3: TGCAGTGCTAGAGGGACAGGGGGCTTGAAGACCCAGTACTTC.

The J gene is TRBJ2-1, the V gene TRBV10-3; D is tentatively TRBD1 or TRBD2 (5 bases each). CDR3 size: 14 residues. Germline V gene lookup returns CDR1 ENHRY and CDR2 SYGVKD. Trimming stripped 3 bases from V and 3 bases from J, with 9 bases between. The CDR3, as DNA: TGTGCCATCAGTGACGGGACGGACTACAATGAGCAGTTCTTC. Residues: CAISDGTDYNEQFF.

This clonotype was found a few times. The chain is built from TRBV15 and TRBJ1-1; D unclear. V was clipped by 4 bases and J by 7 bases, with 16 bases between them. This CDR3 is built from 14 residues. Germline V CDR1 and CDR2: LNHNV, YYDKDF (reference sequence). CDR3 DNA: TGTGCCACCAGCATACTAAAAGGCGGAGATGAAGCTTTCTTT. Residues: CATSILKGGDEAFF. Looking up the rest from reference TRBV15 and TRBJ1-1 gives the full variable domain: DAMVIQNPRYQVTQFGKPVTLSCSQTLNHNVMYWYQQKSSQAPKLLFHYYDKDFNNEADTPDNFQSRRPNTSFCFLDIRSPGLGDTAMYLCATSILKGGDEAFFGQGTRLTVV.

This clonotype was counted between two and nine times. The rearrangement links TRBV11-2 to TRBJ2-5, with 11 bases fitting TRBD1. The germline V gene encodes CDR1 SGHAT and CDR2 FQNNGV. The CDR3 extends over 15 amino acids. V was pared by 3 bases and J by 2 bases, with 2 bases of the junction left unmatched. The CDR3 loop is CASSLGQGGQETQYF. The DNA for the CDR3 is TGTGCCAGCAGCTTGGGACAGGGGGGACAAGAGACCCAGTACTTC.

The chain is built from TRBV20-1 and TRBJ1-2; maybe TRBD1 (6 bases). V gave up 0 bases and J gave up 4 bases, with 24 bases separating them. Germline-derived CDR1 and CDR2 are DFQATT and SNEGSKA (reference sequence). This CDR3 spans 18 amino acids. CDR3 coding DNA: TGCAGTGCTAGAGATCTCTTAAAGGGGGGCATGGAAAGCTATGGCTACACCTTC. Protein: CSARDLLKGGMESYGYTF.

This clonotype was observed a few times. The J gene is TRBJ2-7, the V gene TRBV29-1; the match to TRBD1 covers 7 bases. Per the germline V gene, CDR1 is SQVTM and CDR2 is ANQGSEA. The V gene end was trimmed by 4 bases and the J gene end by 2 bases; junction bases not matched to a gene: 8. The CDR3 is 14 amino acids. The DNA for the CDR3 is TGCAGCGTTGTAACACAGGGGCCAACCTACGAGCAGTACTTC. Translating it yields CSVVTQGPTYEQYF.

This clonotype showed up just a few times. The chain employs TRBV27 and TRBJ2-7, with D perhaps matching TRBD1 (6 bases). Trimming removed 1 base at V and 0 bases at J, with 7 bases between. In germline, CDR1 is MNHEY, CDR2 SMNVEV (reference sequence). This CDR3 is built from 14 residues. The CDR3 nucleotides read TGTGCCAGCAGTTTATGGGGGCCCTCCTACGAGCAGTACTTC. Amino acid sequence: CASSLWGPSYEQYF.

The rearrangement links TRBV7-3 to TRBJ2-2, with 10 positions matching TRBD2. Unmatched junction bases numbered 10, after V lost 5 bases and J lost 1 base. Germline assignment: CDR1 SGHTA and CDR2 FQGTGA. The CDR3 extends over 18 amino acids. CDR3 amino acids: CASSANLAGGLNTGELFF. The DNA for the CDR3 is TGTGCCAGCAGCGCAAACTTAGCGGGGGGCCTGAACACCGGGGAGCTGTTTTTT.

The CDR3 region is CASSMGGPDNEQFF. CDR3 nucleotide sequence: TGTGCCAGCAGTATGGGCGGGCCGGACAATGAGCAGTTCTTC. This rearrangement joins TRBV12-3 or TRBV12-4 to TRBJ2-1; possibly TRBD2 for D (5 bases). The ends were cut back, 5 bases at V and 5 bases at J, with 13 bases in the middle. The CDR3 sequence is 14 residues long.

V and J are TRBV12-3 or TRBV12-4 and TRBJ2-2; no clear D gene. Trimming stripped 8 bases from V and 1 base from J, with 14 bases between. This CDR3 has 15 amino acids. This CDR3 is CASGPWDRNTGELFF. The CDR3 DNA is TGTGCCAGCGGCCCCTGGGATCGGAACACCGGGGAGCTGTTTTTT.

This chain uses TRBV6-1 with TRBJ1-5; 8 bases match TRBD1. The CDR3 has 15 residues. V gave up 0 bases and J gave up 5 bases; unmatched junction bases: 3. Germline V gives CDR1 MNHNS, CDR2 SASEGT. The CDR3 nucleotides read TGTGCCAGCAGTGAAGCGGACAGGGATTATCAGCCCCAGCATTTT. Amino acid sequence: CASSEADRDYQPQHF.

A few counts support this clonotype. The rearrangement uses TRBV5-1 and TRBJ2-5, with D possibly being TRBD1 or TRBD2 (6 bases each). Trimming removed 4 bases at V and 4 bases at J, with 11 bases between. This CDR3 region has 13 residues. CDR1 and CDR2 from the germline V gene are SGHRS and YFSETQ. The CDR3 DNA reads TGCGCCAGCAGCCTCGGGGGCCGAGAGACCCAGTACTTC. This translates into CASSLGGRETQYF.

This chain links TRBV25-1 with TRBJ2-5; TRBD2 is a possible D gene (5 bases). Germline loops: CDR1 MGHDK, CDR2 SYGVNS. Trimming cost V 5 bases and J 4 bases, with 11 bases left between them. This CDR3 has 13 residues. The CDR3 loop reads CASSSGSGETQYF. CDR3 bases: TGTGCCAGCAGTTCGGGGAGTGGAGAGACCCAGTACTTC.

This clonotype turned up a few times. J is TRBJ2-5 and V is TRBV20-1; TRBD2 matches 8 bases. The V and J ends lost 2 bases and 4 bases, in that order; junction bases with no gene match: 6. The CDR3 loop spans 14 amino acids. The V gene's germline CDR1 is DFQATT and CDR2 SNEGSKA (reference sequence). In DNA, the CDR3 is TGCAGTGCTAGATCCCCGGGGGGGCTAGAGACCCAGTACTTC. Translation: CSARSPGGLETQYF.

This clonotype was picked up a small number of times. This rearrangement joins TRBV7-2 to TRBJ2-7; D may correspond to TRBD1 or TRBD2 (5 bases each). The CDR3 runs to 17 residues. Between the trimmed V and J ends, which lost 3 bases and 0 bases, there was a span of 18 bases. Germline CDR1 reads SGHTA; CDR2 reads FQGNSA. Written as DNA, the CDR3 is TGTGCCAGCAGCTTCGGGGCGGTTGGGCAAAGCTCCTACGAGCAGTACTTC. Protein sequence: CASSFGAVGQSSYEQYF. Complete variable domain (other parts from reference TRBV7-2 and TRBJ2-7): GAGVSQSPSNKVTEKGKDVELRCDPISGHTALYWYRQSLGQGLEFLIYFQGNSAPDKSGLPSDRFSAERTGGSVSTLTIQRTQQEDSAVYLCASSFGAVGQSSYEQYFGPGTRLTVT.

The rearrangement uses TRBV5-1 and TRBJ2-3, with D tentatively TRBD2 (5 bases). The CDR3 runs 15 residues. Germline lookup yields CDR1 SGHRS and CDR2 YFSETQ. V was cut by 2 bases and J by 0 bases, with 10 bases left in between. CDR3 residues: CASSFIEGSTDTQYF. The CDR3 nucleotides are TGCGCCAGCAGCTTCATCGAGGGCAGCACAGATACGCAGTATTTT.

This chain connects TRBV5-1 to TRBJ1-1; no clear D. The CDR3 totals 13 residues. V gave up 4 bases and J gave up 1 base, with 8 bases separating them. Germline CDR1 SGHRS, CDR2 YFSETQ. CDR3 residues: CASSPQPNTEAFF. The DNA of the CDR3 is TGCGCCAGCAGCCCACAGCCGAACACTGAAGCTTTCTTT. Drawing the rest from reference TRBV5-1 and TRBJ1-1, the complete variable domain is KAGVTQTPRYLIKTRGQQVTLSCSPISGHRSVSWYQQTPGQGLQFLFEYFSETQRNKGNFPGRFSGRQFSNSRSEMNVSTLELGDSALYLCASSPQPNTEAFFGQGTRLTVV.

This clonotype has just a few counts. The CDR3 spells CASSLVSSSPETQYF. For the CDR3, the DNA is TGTGCCAGCAGCTTAGTATCGTCTTCTCCAGAGACCCAGTACTTC. The chain links TRBV7-9 to TRBJ2-5; D not resolved. The ends were cut back, 1 base at V and 4 bases at J, with 13 bases in the middle. This CDR3 spans 15 amino acids. Per the germline V gene, CDR1 is SEHNR and CDR2 is FQNEAQ (reference sequence).

J is TRBJ2-1 and V is TRBV12-3 or TRBV12-4, with D maybe TRBD1 (5 bases). The CDR3 is made up of 12 amino acids. The germline V and J ends were trimmed by 5 bases and 10 bases, with 12 bases remaining between them. The CDR3 sequence is CASSPGPGEQFF. In DNA form, the CDR3 reads TGTGCCAGCAGTCCAGGGCCCGGGGAGCAGTTCTTC.

This clonotype appeared a few times. V usage is TRBV20-1 and J usage is TRBJ2-3, with 8 bases that match TRBD2. The CDR3 covers 16 residues. V trimming: 0 bases; J trimming: 5 bases; junction bases outside the gene matches: 10. Looked up from germline, CDR1 is DFQATT and CDR2 is SNEGSKA (reference sequence). The CDR3 here is CSARDIARGAGDTQYF. The CDR3 DNA sequence: TGCAGTGCTAGAGATATCGCGCGGGGGGCCGGAGATACGCAGTATTTT.